This is a list of T cell receptor beta chains from one sample in a study of OX40 agonist ivuxolimab in advanced cancers. Profiling relied on immunoSEQ multiplex PCR, and the TCRdb table lists in-frame clones only, not all of them. This table holds 70,000 or so clones, about 90% found once. The material sequenced was CD4+ or CD8+ T cells sorted from blood, taken in a trial of the OX40 agonist ivuxolimab. Receptor source: an adult with an advanced solid tumor such as melanoma, head and neck, liver or kidney cancer. The CDR3 runs from the conserved cysteine through the conserved F or W. The order of the fields is V gene, CDR3 protein.

v_call: TRBV2; cdr3_aa: CASSGQPNNQPQHF
v_call: TRBV5-8; cdr3_aa: CASSGGQTNEKLFF
v_call: TRBV30; cdr3_aa: CAWSVQGTDTQYF
v_call: TRBV11-2; cdr3_aa: CASSLVVSGLHGEQFF
v_call: TRBV6-6; cdr3_aa: CASNAGGHTGELFF
v_call: TRBV11-1; cdr3_aa: CASSLVGGAGEAFF
v_call: TRBV19; cdr3_aa: CASSIEGIYQPQHF
v_call: TRBV20-1; cdr3_aa: CSGGTVAAFF
v_call: TRBV18; cdr3_aa: CASSPTVVSEAFF
v_call: TRBV4-2; cdr3_aa: CASSQVDGTYEQYF
v_call: TRBV7-6; cdr3_aa: CASSVRDFSYNEQFF
v_call: TRBV6-4; cdr3_aa: CASSAQGATGANVLTF
v_call: TRBV5-4; cdr3_aa: CASSWMGQSLPSGANVLTF
v_call: TRBV19; cdr3_aa: CASTLTGPGGGYTF
v_call: TRBV6-1; cdr3_aa: CASSEAEWEQYF
v_call: TRBV7-9; cdr3_aa: CASTKKTAANTGELFF
v_call: TRBV30; cdr3_aa: CAWSFSARVAFF
v_call: TRBV7-9; cdr3_aa: CASSATGEGEQYF
v_call: TRBV27; cdr3_aa: CASKPRTGSGANVLTF
v_call: TRBV6-5; cdr3_aa: CASSYGSGAGTQYF
v_call: TRBV18; cdr3_aa: CASSPDENIQYF
v_call: TRBV11-2; cdr3_aa: CASSLAGGETQYF